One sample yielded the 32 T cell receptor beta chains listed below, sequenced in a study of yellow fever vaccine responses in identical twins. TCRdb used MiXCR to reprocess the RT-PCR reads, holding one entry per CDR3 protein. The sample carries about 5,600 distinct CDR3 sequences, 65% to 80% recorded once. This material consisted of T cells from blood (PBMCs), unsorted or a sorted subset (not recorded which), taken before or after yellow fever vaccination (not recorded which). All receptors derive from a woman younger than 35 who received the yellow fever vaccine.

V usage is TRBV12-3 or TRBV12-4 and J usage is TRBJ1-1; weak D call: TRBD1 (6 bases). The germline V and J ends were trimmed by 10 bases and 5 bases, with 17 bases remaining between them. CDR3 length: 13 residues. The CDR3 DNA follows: TGTGCCATCATAGGGGGGGGCCGAACTGAAGCTTTCTTT. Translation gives CAIIGGGRTEAFF.

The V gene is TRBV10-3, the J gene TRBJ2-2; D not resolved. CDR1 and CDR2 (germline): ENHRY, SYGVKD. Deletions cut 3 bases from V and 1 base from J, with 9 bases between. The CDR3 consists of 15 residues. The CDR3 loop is CAISERVQNTGELFF. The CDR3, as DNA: TGTGCCATCAGTGAAAGGGTACAGAACACCGGGGAGCTGTTTTTT.

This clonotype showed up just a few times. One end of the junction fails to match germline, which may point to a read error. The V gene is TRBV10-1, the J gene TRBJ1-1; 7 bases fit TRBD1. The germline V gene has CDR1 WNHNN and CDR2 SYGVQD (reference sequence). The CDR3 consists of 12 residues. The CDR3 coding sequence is TGCGCCAGCAGTGAGTCCGGGACAGATAAGATCTTT. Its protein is CASSESGTDKIF.

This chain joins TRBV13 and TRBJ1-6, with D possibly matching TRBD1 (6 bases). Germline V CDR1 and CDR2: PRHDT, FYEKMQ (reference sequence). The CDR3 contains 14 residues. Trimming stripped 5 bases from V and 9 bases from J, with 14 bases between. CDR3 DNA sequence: TGTGCCAGCAGCATTGGACAGAGCATTTCACCCCTCCACTTT. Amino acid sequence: CASSIGQSISPLHF.

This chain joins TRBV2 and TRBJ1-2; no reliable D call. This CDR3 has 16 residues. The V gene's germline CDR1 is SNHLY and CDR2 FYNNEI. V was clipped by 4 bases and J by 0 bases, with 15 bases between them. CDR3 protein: CASSGRTADSNYGYTF. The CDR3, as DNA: TGTGCCAGCAGTGGCCGGACGGCTGACTCTAACTATGGCTACACCTTC. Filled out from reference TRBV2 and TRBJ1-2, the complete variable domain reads EPEVTQTPSHQVTQMGQEVILRCVPISNHLYFYWYRQILGQKVEFLVSFYNNEISEKSEIFDDQFSVERPDGSNFTLKIRSTKLEDSAMYFCASSGRTADSNYGYTFGSGTRLTVV.

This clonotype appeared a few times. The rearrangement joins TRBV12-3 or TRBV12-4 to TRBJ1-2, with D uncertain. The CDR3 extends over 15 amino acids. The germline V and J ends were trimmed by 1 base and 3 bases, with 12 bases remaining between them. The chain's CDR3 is CASSLGDGHHYGYTF. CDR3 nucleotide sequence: TGTGCCAGCAGTTTAGGCGACGGTCATCACTATGGCTACACCTTC.

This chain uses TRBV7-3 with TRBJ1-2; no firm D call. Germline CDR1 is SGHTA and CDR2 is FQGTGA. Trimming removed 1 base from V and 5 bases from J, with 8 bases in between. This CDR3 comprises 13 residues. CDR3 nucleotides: TGTGCCAGCAGCTTAAACTCGGCATATGGCTACACCTTC. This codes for CASSLNSAYGYTF.

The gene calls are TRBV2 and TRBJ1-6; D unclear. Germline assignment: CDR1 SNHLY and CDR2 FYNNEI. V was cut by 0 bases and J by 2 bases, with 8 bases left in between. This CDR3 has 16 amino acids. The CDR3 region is CASSEAGFTYNSPLHF. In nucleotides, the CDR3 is TGTGCCAGCAGTGAAGCAGGGTTTACCTATAATTCACCCCTCCACTTT.

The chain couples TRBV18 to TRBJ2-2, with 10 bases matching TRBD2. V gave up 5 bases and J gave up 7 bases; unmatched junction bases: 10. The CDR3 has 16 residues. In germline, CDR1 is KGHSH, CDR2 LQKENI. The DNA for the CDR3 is TGTGCCAGCTCAAGCGCGGGACTAGCGATTCTCGGGGAGCTGTTTTTT. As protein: CASSSAGLAILGELFF.

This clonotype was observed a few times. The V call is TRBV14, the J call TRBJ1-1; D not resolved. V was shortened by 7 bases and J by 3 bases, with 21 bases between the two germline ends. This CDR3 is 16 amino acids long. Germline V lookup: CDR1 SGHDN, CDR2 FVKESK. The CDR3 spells CASTYRVQLLYTEAFF. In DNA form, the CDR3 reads TGTGCCAGCACCTATAGGGTTCAGTTGTTGTACACTGAAGCTTTCTTT.

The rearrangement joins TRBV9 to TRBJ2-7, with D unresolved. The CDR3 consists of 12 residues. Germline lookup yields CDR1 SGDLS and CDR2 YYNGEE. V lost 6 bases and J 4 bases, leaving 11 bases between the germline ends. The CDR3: CASMDNRYEQYF. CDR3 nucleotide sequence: TGTGCCAGCATGGATAATCGGTACGAGCAGTACTTC. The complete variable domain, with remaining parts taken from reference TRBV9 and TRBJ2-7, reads DSGVTQTPKHLITATGQRVTLRCSPRSGDLSVYWYQQSLDQGLQFLIQYYNGEERAKGNILERFSAQQFPDLHSELNLSSLELGDSALYFCASMDNRYEQYFGPGTRLTVT.

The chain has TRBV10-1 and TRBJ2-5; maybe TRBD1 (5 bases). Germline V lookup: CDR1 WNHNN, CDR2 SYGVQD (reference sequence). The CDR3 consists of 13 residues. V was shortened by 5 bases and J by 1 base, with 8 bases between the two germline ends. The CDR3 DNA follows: TGCGCCAGCAGTCGACAGACCCAAGAGACCCAGTACTTC. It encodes CASSRQTQETQYF.

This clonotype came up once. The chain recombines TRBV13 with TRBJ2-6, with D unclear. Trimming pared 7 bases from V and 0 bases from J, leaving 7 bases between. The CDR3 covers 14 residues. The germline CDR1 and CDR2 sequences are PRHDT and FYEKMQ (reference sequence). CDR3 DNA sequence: TGTGCCAGCACCCCGGCCTCTGGGGCCAACGTCCTGACTTTC. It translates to CASTPASGANVLTF.

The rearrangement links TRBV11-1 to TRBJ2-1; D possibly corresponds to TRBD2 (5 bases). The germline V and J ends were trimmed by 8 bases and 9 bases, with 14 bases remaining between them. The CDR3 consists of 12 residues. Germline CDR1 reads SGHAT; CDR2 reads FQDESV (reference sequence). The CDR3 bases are TGTGCCAGCGGGGAGTGGCTGGGTGAGCAGTTCTTC. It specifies CASGEWLGEQFF.

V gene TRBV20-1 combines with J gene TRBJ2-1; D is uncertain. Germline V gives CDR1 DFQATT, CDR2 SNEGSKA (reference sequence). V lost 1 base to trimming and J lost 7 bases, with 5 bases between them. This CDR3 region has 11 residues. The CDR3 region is CSARGANEQFF. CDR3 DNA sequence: TGCAGTGCTAGAGGCGCTAATGAGCAGTTCTTC.

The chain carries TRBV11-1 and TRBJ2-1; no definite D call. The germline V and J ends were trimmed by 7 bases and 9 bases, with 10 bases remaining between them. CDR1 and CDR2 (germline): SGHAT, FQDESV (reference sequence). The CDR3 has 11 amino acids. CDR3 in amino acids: CASTIGFEQFF. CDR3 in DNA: TGTGCCAGCACTATAGGGTTTGAGCAGTTCTTC.

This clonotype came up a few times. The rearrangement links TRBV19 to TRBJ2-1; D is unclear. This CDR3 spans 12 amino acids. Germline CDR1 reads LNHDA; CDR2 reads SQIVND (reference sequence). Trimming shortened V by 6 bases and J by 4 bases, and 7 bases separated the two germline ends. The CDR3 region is CASRTSYNEQFF. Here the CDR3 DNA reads TGTGCCAGTAGAACGTCATACAATGAGCAGTTCTTC. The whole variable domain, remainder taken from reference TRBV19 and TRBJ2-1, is DGGITQSPKYLFRKEGQNVTLSCEQNLNHDAMYWYRQDPGQGLRLIYYSQIVNDFQKGDIAEGYSVSREKKESFPLTVTSAQKNPTAFYLCASRTSYNEQFFGPGTRLTVL.

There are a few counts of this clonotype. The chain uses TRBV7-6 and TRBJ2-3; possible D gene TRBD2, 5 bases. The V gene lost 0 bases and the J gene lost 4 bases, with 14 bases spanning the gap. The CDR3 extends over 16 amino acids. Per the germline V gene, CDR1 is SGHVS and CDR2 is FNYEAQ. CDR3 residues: CASSLALDSPPDTQYF. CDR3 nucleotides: TGTGCCAGCAGCTTAGCGCTGGACTCCCCGCCAGATACGCAGTATTTT.

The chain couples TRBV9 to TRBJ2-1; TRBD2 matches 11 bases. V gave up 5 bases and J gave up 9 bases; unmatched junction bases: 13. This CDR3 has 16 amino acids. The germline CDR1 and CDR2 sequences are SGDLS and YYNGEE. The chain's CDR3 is CASSAEGSGGGVEQFF. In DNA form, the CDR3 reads TGTGCCAGCAGTGCCGAAGGTAGCGGGGGGGGTGTTGAGCAGTTCTTC.

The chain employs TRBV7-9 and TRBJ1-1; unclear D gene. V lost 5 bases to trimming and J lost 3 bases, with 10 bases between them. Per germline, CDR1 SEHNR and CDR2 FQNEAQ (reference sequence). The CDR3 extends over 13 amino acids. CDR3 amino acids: CASSLHGDTEAFF. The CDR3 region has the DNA TGTGCCAGCAGCCTCCACGGGGACACTGAAGCTTTCTTT.

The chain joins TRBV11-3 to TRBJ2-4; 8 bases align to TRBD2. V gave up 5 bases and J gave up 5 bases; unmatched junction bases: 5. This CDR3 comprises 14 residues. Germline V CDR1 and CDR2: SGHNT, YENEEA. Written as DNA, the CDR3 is TGTGCCAGCAGCACCACTAGCGGACAAAACATTCAGTACTTC. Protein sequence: CASSTTSGQNIQYF. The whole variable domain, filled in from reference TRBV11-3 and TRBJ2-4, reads EAGVVQSPRYKIIEKKQPVAFWCNPISGHNTLYWYLQNLGQGPELLIRYENEEAVDDSQLPKDRFSAERLKGVDSTLKIQPAELGDSAVYLCASSTTSGQNIQYFGAGTRLSVL.

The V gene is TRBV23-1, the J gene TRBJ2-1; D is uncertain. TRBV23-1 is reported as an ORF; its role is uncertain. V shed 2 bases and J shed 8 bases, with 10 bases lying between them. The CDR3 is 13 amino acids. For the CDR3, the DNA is TGCGCCAGCAGTCAAACGTCCCACTATGAGCAGTTCTTC. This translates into CASSQTSHYEQFF.

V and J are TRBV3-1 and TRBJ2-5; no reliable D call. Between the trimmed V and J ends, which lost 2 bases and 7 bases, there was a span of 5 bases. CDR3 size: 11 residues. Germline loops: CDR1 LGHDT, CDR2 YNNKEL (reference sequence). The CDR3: CASSQIGTQYF. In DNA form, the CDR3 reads TGTGCCAGCAGCCAAATCGGGACCCAGTACTTC.

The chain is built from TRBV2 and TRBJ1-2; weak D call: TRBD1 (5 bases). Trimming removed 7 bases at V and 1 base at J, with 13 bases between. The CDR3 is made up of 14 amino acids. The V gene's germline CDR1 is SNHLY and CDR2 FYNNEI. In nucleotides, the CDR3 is TGTGCCAGCAACACAATCAGGGTTAACTATGGCTACACCTTC. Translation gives CASNTIRVNYGYTF.

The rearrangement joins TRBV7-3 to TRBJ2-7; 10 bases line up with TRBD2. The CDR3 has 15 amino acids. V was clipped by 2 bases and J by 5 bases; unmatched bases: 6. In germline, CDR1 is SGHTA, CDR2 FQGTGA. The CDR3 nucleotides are TGTGCCAGCAGCTTAGGGCTAGCGGGAGCCCACGAGCAGTACTTC. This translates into CASSLGLAGAHEQYF.

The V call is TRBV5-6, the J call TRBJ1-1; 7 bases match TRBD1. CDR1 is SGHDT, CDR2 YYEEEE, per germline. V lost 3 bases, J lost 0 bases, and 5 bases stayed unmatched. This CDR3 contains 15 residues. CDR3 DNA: TGTGCCAGCAGCTGGACAGGAGGAATGAACACTGAAGCTTTCTTT. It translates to CASSWTGGMNTEAFF.

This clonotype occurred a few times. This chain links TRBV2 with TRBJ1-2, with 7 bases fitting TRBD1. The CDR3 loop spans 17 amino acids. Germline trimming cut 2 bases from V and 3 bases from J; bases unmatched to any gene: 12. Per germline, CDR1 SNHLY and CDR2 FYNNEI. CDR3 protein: CASSELVAGGDHYGYTF. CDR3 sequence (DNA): TGTGCCAGCAGTGAATTGGTAGCAGGGGGTGATCACTATGGCTACACCTTC.

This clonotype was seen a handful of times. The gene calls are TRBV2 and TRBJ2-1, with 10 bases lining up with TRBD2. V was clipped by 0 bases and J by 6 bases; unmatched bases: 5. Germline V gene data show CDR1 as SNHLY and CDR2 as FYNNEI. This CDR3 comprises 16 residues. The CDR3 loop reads CASSEALAGVGNEQFF. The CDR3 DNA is TGTGCCAGCAGTGAAGCGCTAGCGGGAGTCGGCAATGAGCAGTTCTTC.

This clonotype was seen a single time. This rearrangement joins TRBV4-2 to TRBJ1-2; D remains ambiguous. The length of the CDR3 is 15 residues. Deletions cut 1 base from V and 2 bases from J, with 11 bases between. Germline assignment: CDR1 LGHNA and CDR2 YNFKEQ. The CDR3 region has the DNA TGTGCCAGCAGCCAAGTCGTAGAGACAAACTATGGCTACACCTTC. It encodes CASSQVVETNYGYTF.

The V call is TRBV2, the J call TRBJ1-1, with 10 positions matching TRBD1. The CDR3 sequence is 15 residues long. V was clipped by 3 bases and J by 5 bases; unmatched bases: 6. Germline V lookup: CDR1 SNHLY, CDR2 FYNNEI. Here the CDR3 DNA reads TGTGCCAGCAGTGAGTTAGACAGGGGGCCAACTGAAGCTTTCTTT. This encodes CASSELDRGPTEAFF.

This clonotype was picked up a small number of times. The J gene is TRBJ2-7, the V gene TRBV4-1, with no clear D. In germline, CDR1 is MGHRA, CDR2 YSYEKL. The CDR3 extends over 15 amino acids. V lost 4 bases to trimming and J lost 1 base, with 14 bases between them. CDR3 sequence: CASSRGTGSSYEQYV. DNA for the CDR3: TGCGCCAGCAGCCGTGGAACGGGTTCATCCTACGAGCAGTACGTC.

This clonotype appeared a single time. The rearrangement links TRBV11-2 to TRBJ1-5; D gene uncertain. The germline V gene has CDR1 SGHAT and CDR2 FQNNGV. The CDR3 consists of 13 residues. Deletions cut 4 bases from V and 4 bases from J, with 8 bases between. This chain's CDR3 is CASSSGMNQPQHF. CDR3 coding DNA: TGTGCCAGCAGCTCCGGGATGAATCAGCCCCAGCATTTT.